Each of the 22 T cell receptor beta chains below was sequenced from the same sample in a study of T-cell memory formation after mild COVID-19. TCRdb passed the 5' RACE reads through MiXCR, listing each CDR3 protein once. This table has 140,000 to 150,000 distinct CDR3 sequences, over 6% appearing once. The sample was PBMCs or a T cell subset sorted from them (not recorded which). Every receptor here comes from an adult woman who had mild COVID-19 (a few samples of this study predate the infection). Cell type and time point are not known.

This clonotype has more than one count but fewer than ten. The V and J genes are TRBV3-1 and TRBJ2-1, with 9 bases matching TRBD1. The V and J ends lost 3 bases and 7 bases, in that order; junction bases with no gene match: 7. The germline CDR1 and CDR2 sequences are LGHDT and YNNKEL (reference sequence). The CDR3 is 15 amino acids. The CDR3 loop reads CASSHRQGVGNEQFF. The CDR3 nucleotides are TGTGCCAGCAGCCACAGACAGGGGGTAGGGAATGAGCAGTTCTTC.

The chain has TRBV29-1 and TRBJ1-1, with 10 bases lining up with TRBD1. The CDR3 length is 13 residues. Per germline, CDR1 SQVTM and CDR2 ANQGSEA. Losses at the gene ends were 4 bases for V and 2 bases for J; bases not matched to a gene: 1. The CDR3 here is CSVGTGGNTEAFF. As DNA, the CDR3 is TGCAGCGTTGGGACAGGGGGAAACACTGAAGCTTTCTTT.

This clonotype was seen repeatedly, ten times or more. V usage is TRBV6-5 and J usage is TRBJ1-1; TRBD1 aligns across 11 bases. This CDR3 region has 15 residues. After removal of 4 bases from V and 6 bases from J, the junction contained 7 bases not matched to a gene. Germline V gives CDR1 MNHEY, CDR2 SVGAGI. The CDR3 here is CASSSAGTGGSEAFF. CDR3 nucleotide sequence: TGTGCCAGCAGTTCGGCCGGGACAGGGGGGTCTGAAGCTTTCTTT.

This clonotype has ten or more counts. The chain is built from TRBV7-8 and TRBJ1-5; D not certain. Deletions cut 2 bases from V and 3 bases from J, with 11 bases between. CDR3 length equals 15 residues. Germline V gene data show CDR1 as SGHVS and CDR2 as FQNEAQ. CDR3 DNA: TGTGCCAGCAGCTTAAACGGGTTGGACAATCAGCCCCAGCATTTT. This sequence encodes CASSLNGLDNQPQHF.

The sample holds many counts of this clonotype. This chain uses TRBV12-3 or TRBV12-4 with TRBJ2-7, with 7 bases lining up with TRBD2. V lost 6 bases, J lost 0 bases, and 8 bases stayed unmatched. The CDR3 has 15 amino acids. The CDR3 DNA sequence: TGTGCCAGCAGCCCATACCGGGAGGTCTCCTACGAGCAGTACTTC. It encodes CASSPYREVSYEQYF.

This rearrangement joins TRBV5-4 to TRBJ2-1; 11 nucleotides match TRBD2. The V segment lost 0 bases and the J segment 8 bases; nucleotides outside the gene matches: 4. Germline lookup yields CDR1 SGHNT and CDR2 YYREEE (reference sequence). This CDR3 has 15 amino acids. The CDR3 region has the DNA TGTGCCAGCAGCTTGGTTAGCGGGGGGGTCCATGAGCAGTTCTTC. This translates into CASSLVSGGVHEQFF.

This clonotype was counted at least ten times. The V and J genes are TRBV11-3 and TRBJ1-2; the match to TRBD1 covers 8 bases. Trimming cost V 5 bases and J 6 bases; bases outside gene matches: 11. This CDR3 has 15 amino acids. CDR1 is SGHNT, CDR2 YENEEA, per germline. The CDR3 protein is CASSPREAGGHGYTF. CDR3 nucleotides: TGTGCCAGCAGCCCTAGAGAGGCAGGGGGCCATGGCTACACCTTC.

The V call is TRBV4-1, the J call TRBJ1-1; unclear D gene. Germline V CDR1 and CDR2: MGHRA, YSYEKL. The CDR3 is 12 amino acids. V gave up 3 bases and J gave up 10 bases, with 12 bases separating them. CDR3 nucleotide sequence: TGCGCCAGCAGCCACAGTCTTACGCCAGCTTTCTTT. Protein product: CASSHSLTPAFF.

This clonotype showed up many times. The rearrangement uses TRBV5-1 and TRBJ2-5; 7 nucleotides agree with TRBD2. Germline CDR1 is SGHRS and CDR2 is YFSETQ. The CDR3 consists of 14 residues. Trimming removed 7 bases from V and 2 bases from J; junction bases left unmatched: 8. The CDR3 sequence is CASGISGSQETQYF. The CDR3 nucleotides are TGCGCCAGCGGAATTAGCGGGTCACAAGAGACCCAGTACTTC.

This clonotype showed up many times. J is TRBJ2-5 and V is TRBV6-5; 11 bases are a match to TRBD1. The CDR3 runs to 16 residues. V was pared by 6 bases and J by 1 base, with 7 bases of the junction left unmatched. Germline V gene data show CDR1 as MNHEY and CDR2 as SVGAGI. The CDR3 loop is CASRRGQGAPQETQYF. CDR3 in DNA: TGTGCCAGCAGACGCGGACAGGGGGCACCCCAAGAGACCCAGTACTTC.

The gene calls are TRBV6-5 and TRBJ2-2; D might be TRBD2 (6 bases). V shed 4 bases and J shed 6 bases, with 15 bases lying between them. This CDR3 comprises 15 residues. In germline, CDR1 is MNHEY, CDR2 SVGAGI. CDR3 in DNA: TGTGCCAGCAGTTCCGGACTATTTTTCCCCGGGGAGCTGTTTTTT. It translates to CASSSGLFFPGELFF.

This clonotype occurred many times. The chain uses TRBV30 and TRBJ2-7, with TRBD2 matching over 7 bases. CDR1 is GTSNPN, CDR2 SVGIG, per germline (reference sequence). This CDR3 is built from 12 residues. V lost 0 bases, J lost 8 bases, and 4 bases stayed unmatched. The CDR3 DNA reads TGTGCCTGGAGTGTATTCGGGAGGCAGCAGTACTTC. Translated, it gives CAWSVFGRQQYF.

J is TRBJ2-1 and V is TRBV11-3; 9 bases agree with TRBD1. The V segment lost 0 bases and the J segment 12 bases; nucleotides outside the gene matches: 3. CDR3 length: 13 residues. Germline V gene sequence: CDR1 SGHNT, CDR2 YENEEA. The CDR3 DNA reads TGTGCCAGCAGCTTAGATGTGACAGGGGGGCAGTTCTTC. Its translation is CASSLDVTGGQFF.

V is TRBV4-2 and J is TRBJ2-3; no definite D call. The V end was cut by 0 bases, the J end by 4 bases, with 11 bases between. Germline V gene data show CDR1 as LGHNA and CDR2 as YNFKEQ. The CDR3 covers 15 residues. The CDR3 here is CASSQEAAVADTQYF. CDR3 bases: TGTGCCAGCAGCCAAGAGGCTGCCGTGGCAGATACGCAGTATTTT.

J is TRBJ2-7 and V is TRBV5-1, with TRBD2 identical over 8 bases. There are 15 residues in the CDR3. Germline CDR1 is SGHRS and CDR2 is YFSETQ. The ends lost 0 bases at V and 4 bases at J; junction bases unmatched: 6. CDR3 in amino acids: CASSLGTSPEYEQYF. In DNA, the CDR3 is TGCGCCAGCAGCTTGGGGACTAGCCCCGAATACGAGCAGTACTTC.

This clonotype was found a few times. The CDR3 region has the DNA TGTGCCAGCAGACCCGCACCGAACACCGGGGAGCTGTTTTTT. It is translated as CASRPAPNTGELFF. This chain links TRBV6-5 with TRBJ2-2; D unresolved. This CDR3 spans 14 amino acids. Germline CDR1 and CDR2: MNHEY and SVGAGI. Deletions cut 6 bases from V and 0 bases from J, with 8 bases between.

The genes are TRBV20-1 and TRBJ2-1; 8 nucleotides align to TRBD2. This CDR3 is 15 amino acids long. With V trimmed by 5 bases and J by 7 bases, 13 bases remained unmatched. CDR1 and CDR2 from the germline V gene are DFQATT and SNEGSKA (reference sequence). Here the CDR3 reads CSASLAAATGNEQFF. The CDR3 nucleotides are TGCAGTGCTTCACTAGCGGCCGCCACCGGGAATGAGCAGTTCTTC.

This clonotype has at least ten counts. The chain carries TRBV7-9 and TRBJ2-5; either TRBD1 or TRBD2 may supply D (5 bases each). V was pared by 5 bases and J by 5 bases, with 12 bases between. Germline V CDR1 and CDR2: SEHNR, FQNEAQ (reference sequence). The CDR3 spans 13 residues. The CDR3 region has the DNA TGTGCCAGCAGCACGGGACGTGGGGAGACCCAGTACTTC. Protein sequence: CASSTGRGETQYF.

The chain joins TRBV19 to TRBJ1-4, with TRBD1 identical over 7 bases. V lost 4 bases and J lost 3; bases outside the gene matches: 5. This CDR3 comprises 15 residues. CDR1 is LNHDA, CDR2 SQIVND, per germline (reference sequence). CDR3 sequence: CASSKGGTANEKLFF. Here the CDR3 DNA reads TGTGCCAGTAGTAAAGGTGGGACAGCTAATGAAAAACTGTTTTTT.

CDR3 in DNA: TGTGCCACCAGTGATTTCGGAGGGGTTGACGGGGAGCTGTTTTTT. Protein: CATSDFGGVDGELFF. This chain connects TRBV24-1 to TRBJ2-2; a possible D gene is TRBD2 (6 bases). CDR3 length equals 15 residues. Per the germline V gene, CDR1 is KGHDR and CDR2 is SFDVKD. V lost 1 base, J lost 7 bases, and 12 bases lay in between.

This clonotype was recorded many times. DNA for the CDR3: TGTGCCAGCAGTCGCTGGACTAGCGGGGGAATAAACACCGGGGAGCTGTTTTTT. It encodes CASSRWTSGGINTGELFF. This chain links TRBV12-3 or TRBV12-4 with TRBJ2-2; TRBD2 matches 13 bases. The CDR3 totals 18 residues. After removal of 5 bases from V and 2 bases from J, the junction contained 8 bases not matched to a gene.

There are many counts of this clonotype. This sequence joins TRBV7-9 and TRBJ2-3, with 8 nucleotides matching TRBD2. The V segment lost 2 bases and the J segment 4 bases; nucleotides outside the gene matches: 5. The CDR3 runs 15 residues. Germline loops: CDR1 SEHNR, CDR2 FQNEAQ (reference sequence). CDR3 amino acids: CASSLTGLVADTQYF. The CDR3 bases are TGTGCCAGCAGCTTAACGGGACTAGTCGCAGATACGCAGTATTTT.